This TCR beta chain was documented in a study of radiation and T cells in renal cell carcinoma. Study information: Nephrectomy followed 15 Gy stereotactic body radiation by 4 weeks. Study-wide results and caveats: In blood, top tumor clones expanded by 2 weeks, shrinking by 4.

Regarding time point: baseline pretreatment blood. Described treatment: 15 Gy SBRT to primary tumor, nephrectomy 4 weeks later. Using immunoSEQ multiplex PCR, the repertoire was profiled, and TCRdb retains in-frame clones only, with some absent. The sample lists approximately 100,000 clones, 70% to 90% occurring once. In the case of this clone: Its antigen is currently unknown.

V trimming: 8 bases; J trimming: 5 bases; junction bases outside the gene matches: 8. This CDR3 is 14 amino acids long. CDR1 and CDR2 from the germline V gene are SNHLY and FYNNEI. The source was blood, collected from a patient whose treatment included radiotherapy and nephrectomy. This receptor was obtained from a man aged 50 to 60 with renal cell carcinoma. The chain is built from TRBV2 and TRBJ2-5; 10 nucleotides match TRBD1. CDR3 region: CASLGTGVEETQYF. CDR3 sequence (DNA): TGTGCCAGCCTTGGGACAGGGGTCGAGGAGACCCAGTACTTC.